This record covers a single TCR beta chain. This clonotype was detected only a few times. It has no known antigen specificity. Base quality data are lacking; no much larger clone is found one base away. The CDR3 runs 13 residues from the cysteine to the phenylalanine. Only the CDR3 part of the read is kept: 39 bases, read in frame from the first base. Trimming removed 6 bases from V and 11 bases from J; the gene matches leave 7 bases unexplained. The germline V gene (reference sequence) supplies CDR1 MNHEY and CDR2 SMNVEV. Library prep was done by 5' RACE. Sequencer: Illumina HiSeq 2000. A universal primer binding site was added through template switching, and the final cDNA carried a unique molecular identifier so that TCR cDNA molecules could be counted accurately. First-strand cDNA for TCR alpha and beta chains was synthesized from specific primers in the conserved constant-segment region. To control for contamination, each cDNA library was double barcoded with a SMART-Mk sample barcode plus Illumina barcodes. TruSeq adapter sequences, together with Illumina sample barcodes, were added in two successive PCR steps. TCR alpha and beta cDNA libraries were sequenced on the Illumina HiSeq platform with custom primers. Per the source publication's procedure: MiGEC was used to process raw reads and extract unique molecular identifiers, and MiXCR was used to find CDR3 positions. For each individual, recombination models were inferred using an EM algorithm with the repgenHMM and IGoR tools. The analysis of shared clonotypes was done with the tcR package in R, with sharing normalized by the product of cloneset sizes. To study raw recombination without the effects of thymic and clonal selection, out-of-frame nonproductive sequences were analyzed. Through fastp at Q25 and MiXCR, TCRdb rebuilt clones from the public reads, retaining in-frame beta chains. All rows with the same CDR3 protein become a single entry with the most common DNA and genes. The V and J calls were not made by the authors but by TCRdb's processing. For this sample the table gives 1.5 million or so distinct CDR3 sequences, of which roughly a third were detected only once. The ten top clones hold more than 0.25% of the sample.

All donors were healthy Caucasians. The entry originates in a study of identical twins (dated by TCRdb to the mid-2010s). Study-level background: TCR alpha and beta repertoires from monozygotic twins, unrelated adults of various ages and cord blood were deep-sequenced to test whether fetal clonotypes persist. To rule out contamination, the twin experiments were replicated at different times with different library preparation protocols.

Results the study describes overall, beyond this receptor: Recombination models systematically underestimated out-of-frame TCR alpha sharing in monozygotic twins but agreed with sharing between unrelated individuals. Compared with coincidental sharing between unrelated individuals, out-of-frame TCR alpha sequences shared between twins showed an excess of sequences with low generation probability. Zero-insertion analyses could be partly confounded by invariant T cells such as MAIT and iNKT, though diverse VJ usage argued against such confounding for most clonotypes. The excess sharing between twins in beta out-of-frame sequences was weaker because fewer shared sequences reduced the signal-to-noise ratio. Fewer insertions were carried by abundant cord blood beta clonotypes, a similar but weaker trend appeared in young adult naive repertoires, and no such trend appeared in memory repertoires. Conclusions relied on cross-sectional statistical analysis, since the same donors could not be followed over many years.

The sequence is built from TRBV27 and TRBJ2-5, with 12 bases in between that match TRBD2. This receptor was taken from a newborn girl in good health. The sample consisted of cord blood. The CDR3: CASRTSGGNEQYF. Read as DNA, the sequence is TGTGCCAGCAGGACTAGCGGGGGCAATGAGCAGTACTTC.